Given below is one TCR beta chain in context. As yet, its antigen is unknown. These data come from a study of cytomegalovirus exposure and HLA in healthy donors. Whole-study findings and limits: Later analysis associated a missense DCLRE1C variant with TCR beta V- and J-gene trimming.

Germline V gene data show CDR1 as MRHNA and CDR2 as SNTAGT. CDR3 length: 13 residues. V lost 7 bases and J lost 7, with 16 bases in between. The PCR used 60 Vbeta and 13 Jbeta primers. The repertoire was sequenced with immunoSEQ multiplex PCR; TCRdb's copy has only in-frame clones and lacks some. The sample has 50,000 to 65,000 clones; around 72% are singletons. Sequencing input: PBMCs. V and J are TRBV6-4 and TRBJ1-2; TRBD1 is a possible D gene (6 bases). The TCR was taken from a man aged 45-60 years in good health and CMV-seropositive. CDR3 residues: CASIKEEGGGYTF. CDR3 coding DNA: TGTGCCAGCATCAAAGAGGAAGGGGGTGGCTACACCTTC.